Sequencing of this T cell receptor beta chain was carried out in a study of blood T cell repertoires in COVID-19. This CDR3 has 16 residues. Unmatched junction bases numbered 2, after V lost 2 bases and J lost 0 bases. The germline gives CDR1 SGHNT, CDR2 YYREEE (reference sequence). Data came from immunoSEQ multiplex PCR; TCRdb stores just in-frame clones and leaves some out. Here the sample spans under 300,000 clones, 83% being singletons. The TCR was taken from a woman between 45 and 60 years old who had recovered from COVID-19. The chain joins TRBV5-4 to TRBJ2-3; 11 bases map to TRBD2. The sequencing input was peripheral blood. The CDR3 reads CASSFRLAGSTDTQYF. CDR3 DNA sequence: TGTGCCAGCAGCTTTCGACTAGCGGGAAGCACAGATACGCAGTATTTT.